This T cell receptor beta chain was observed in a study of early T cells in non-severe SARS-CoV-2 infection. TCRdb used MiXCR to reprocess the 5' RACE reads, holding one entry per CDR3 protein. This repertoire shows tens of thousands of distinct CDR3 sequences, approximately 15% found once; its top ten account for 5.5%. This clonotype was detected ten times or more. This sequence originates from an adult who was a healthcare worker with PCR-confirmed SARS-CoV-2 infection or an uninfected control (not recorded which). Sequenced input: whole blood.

The CDR3 loop is CASSRDGGYTGELFF. Here the CDR3 DNA reads TGTGCCAGCAGCCGCGACGGCGGCTACACCGGGGAGCTGTTTTTT. The genes are TRBV5-8 and TRBJ2-2; no reliable D call. Looked up from germline, CDR1 is SGHTS and CDR2 is YDEGEE. The V end lost 4 bases, the J end lost 3 bases, and 13 bases lay between the germline ends. The length of the CDR3 is 15 residues.